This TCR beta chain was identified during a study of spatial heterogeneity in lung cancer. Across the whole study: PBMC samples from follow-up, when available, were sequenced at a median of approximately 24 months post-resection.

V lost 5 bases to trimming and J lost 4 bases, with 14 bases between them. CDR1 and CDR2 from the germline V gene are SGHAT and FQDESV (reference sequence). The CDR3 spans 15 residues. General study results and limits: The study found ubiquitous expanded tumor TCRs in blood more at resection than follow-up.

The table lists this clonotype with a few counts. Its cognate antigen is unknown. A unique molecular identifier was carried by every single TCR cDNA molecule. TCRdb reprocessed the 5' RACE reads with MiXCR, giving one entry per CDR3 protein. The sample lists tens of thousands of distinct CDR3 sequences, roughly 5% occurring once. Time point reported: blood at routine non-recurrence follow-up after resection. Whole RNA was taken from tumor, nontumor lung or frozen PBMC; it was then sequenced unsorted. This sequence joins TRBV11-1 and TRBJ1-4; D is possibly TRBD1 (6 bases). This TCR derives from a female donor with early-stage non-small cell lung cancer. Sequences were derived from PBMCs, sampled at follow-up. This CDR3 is CASSPSTGGNEKLFF. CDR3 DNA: TGTGCCAGCAGCCCGTCGACAGGCGGTAATGAAAAACTGTTTTTT.